This entry lists 20 T cell receptor beta chains sequenced from one sample in a study of tumor-infiltrating lymphocytes in localized non-small cell lung cancer. Sequencing used immunoSEQ multiplex PCR; TCRdb keeps in-frame clones, though not all of them. The sample contains approximately 8,700 clones, 70% to 85% of which appear only once. The sample taken for sequencing was uninvolved lung tissue not adjacent to the tumor. These receptors originate from a human donor with non-small cell lung cancer.

This clone was found once. The chain couples TRBV2 to TRBJ1-5; D remains ambiguous. CDR3 length: 14 amino acids. The V end lost 7 bases, the J end lost 4 bases, and 14 bases lay between the germline ends. The germline V gene has CDR1 SNHLY and CDR2 FYNNEI. The CDR3 reads CASTAGRQNQPQHF. CDR3 in DNA: TGTGCCAGCACCGCTGGTCGGCAGAATCAGCCCCAGCATTTT.

The rearrangement joins TRBV10-3 to TRBJ2-7; TRBD2 matches 14 bases. The V segment lost 3 bases and the J segment 3 bases; nucleotides outside the gene matches: 7. CDR1 and CDR2 from the germline V gene are ENHRY and SYGVKD. The CDR3 spans 17 residues. The CDR3, as DNA: TGTGCCATCAGTGATGGGGGACTAGCGGGAGTAGGCTACGAGCAGTACTTC. This gives the protein CAISDGGLAGVGYEQYF.

V and J are TRBV7-2 and TRBJ2-7, with D tentatively TRBD1 (7 bases). Trimming removed 5 bases at V and 4 bases at J, with 18 bases between. The CDR3 sequence is 15 residues long. Germline CDR1 is SGHTA and CDR2 is FQGNSA. This CDR3 reads CASSTIPQGGYEQYF. DNA for the CDR3: TGTGCCAGCAGCACGATACCCCAGGGGGGTTACGAGCAGTACTTC.

The rearrangement joins TRBV16 to TRBJ1-2; maybe TRBD1 (6 bases). Germline V gives CDR1 KGHSY, CDR2 FQNENV. This CDR3 region has 13 residues. V lost 3 bases and J 7 bases, leaving 12 bases between the germline ends. The CDR3 loop reads CASSHRGQSGYTF. CDR3 coding DNA: TGTGCCAGCAGCCATCGGGGGCAAAGTGGCTACACCTTC.

This chain joins TRBV28 and TRBJ2-7; D perhaps matches TRBD1 (6 bases). There are 15 residues in the CDR3. Germline-derived CDR1 and CDR2 are MDHEN and SYDVKM. The V gene lost 4 bases and the J gene lost 4 bases, with 17 bases spanning the gap. The CDR3 nucleotides read TGTGCCAGCAGTTCAGAGACCCAGGGGCTATACGAGCAGTACTTC. Protein sequence: CASSSETQGLYEQYF.

This clone occurred once. This sequence joins TRBV7-8 and TRBJ2-7; no clear D. From germline, CDR1 is SGHVS and CDR2 FQNEAQ. Trimming took off 5 bases at V and 7 bases at J, with 15 bases between the two ends. The CDR3 sequence is 13 residues long. DNA of the CDR3: TGTGCCAGCAGCCGTGGGATACTCGAGGAGCAGTACTTC. It translates to CASSRGILEEQYF.

The chain is built from TRBV9 and TRBJ1-1; D perhaps matches TRBD1 (6 bases). Germline V gene data show CDR1 as SGDLS and CDR2 as YYNGEE. V lost 4 bases and J 8 bases, leaving 18 bases between the germline ends. The CDR3 extends over 14 amino acids. The CDR3 DNA is TGTGCCAGCAGCCCCGGGGGGGCCTTACCAGAAGCTTTCTTT. As protein: CASSPGGALPEAFF.

This chain connects TRBV19 to TRBJ2-1; 10 bases align to TRBD1. Germline lookup yields CDR1 LNHDA and CDR2 SQIVND (reference sequence). The trim removed 2 bases at V and 10 bases at J, leaving 11 bases unmatched. This CDR3 comprises 16 residues. This CDR3 reads CASSITLGTGVGEQFF. The CDR3 region has the DNA TGTGCCAGTAGTATAACCCTCGGGACAGGGGTTGGCGAGCAGTTCTTC.

The V call is TRBV28, the J call TRBJ2-5, with 10 bases fitting TRBD1. Germline V gene sequence: CDR1 MDHEN, CDR2 SYDVKM. The CDR3 is 15 amino acids. With V trimmed by 7 bases and J by 4 bases, 9 bases remained unmatched. This CDR3 is CASKLPGDRGETQYF. The DNA of the CDR3 is TGTGCCAGCAAACTACCTGGGGACAGGGGAGAGACCCAGTACTTC.

This clone was seen only a few times. V and J are TRBV5-4 and TRBJ2-3; 10 nucleotides match TRBD2. V lost 1 base and J lost 0; bases outside the gene matches: 5. The CDR3 has 17 residues. Germline CDR1 reads SGHNT; CDR2 reads YYREEE (reference sequence). This CDR3 reads CASSLFATSGSTDTQYF. Written as DNA, the CDR3 is TGTGCCAGCAGCTTGTTCGCGACTAGCGGGAGCACAGATACGCAGTATTTT.

In its sample, this clone was seen a few times. The CDR3 bases are TGCAGCGTTGCGGACCTTGGCACTGAAGCTTTCTTT. It translates to CSVADLGTEAFF. The V gene is TRBV29-1, the J gene TRBJ1-1; D gene uncertain. Trimming shortened V by 4 bases and J by 4 bases, and 10 bases separated the two germline ends. Germline assignment: CDR1 SQVTM and CDR2 ANQGSEA. CDR3 length equals 12 residues.

The chain recombines TRBV28 with TRBJ1-5; D remains unclear. Trimming shortened V by 2 bases and J by 5 bases, and 4 bases separated the two germline ends. Germline loops: CDR1 MDHEN, CDR2 SYDVKM. The CDR3 extends over 12 amino acids. CDR3 sequence: CASSLAHQPQHF. The CDR3 nucleotides are TGTGCCAGCAGTTTAGCTCATCAGCCCCAGCATTTT.

This chain connects TRBV28 to TRBJ2-7; 9 bases are a match to TRBD1. The CDR3 spans 14 residues. The V gene's germline CDR1 is MDHEN and CDR2 SYDVKM. J lost 2 bases, V lost 7 bases, and 6 bases had no gene match. The DNA for the CDR3 is TGTGCCAGCAACCCTGGGACAGGGACCTACGAGCAGTACTTC. Translation: CASNPGTGTYEQYF.

The genes are TRBV7-3 and TRBJ2-5; TRBD2 matches at 12 bases. Germline V gives CDR1 SGHTA, CDR2 FQGTGA. Trimming at V came to 5 bases and at J to 5 bases, leaving 6 bases not matched to a gene. The CDR3 extends over 15 amino acids. The CDR3 DNA reads TGTGCCAGCAGCCCTAGCGGGGGGGCCTCCGAGACCCAGTACTTC. Translating gives CASSPSGGASETQYF.

V and J are TRBV5-4 and TRBJ1-2; possibly TRBD1 for D (6 bases). Germline loops: CDR1 SGHNT, CDR2 YYREEE (reference sequence). The CDR3 runs 15 residues. The V and J ends lost 0 bases and 11 bases respectively, with 20 bases between them. The CDR3 sequence is CASSLEFEGELGYTF. CDR3 bases: TGTGCCAGCAGCTTGGAGTTCGAGGGGGAATTGGGGTACACCTTC.

The CDR3 is CASRGTGRYEQYF. The CDR3, as DNA: TGTGCCAGCAGAGGGACAGGGCGCTACGAGCAGTACTTC. The rearrangement uses TRBV6-5 and TRBJ2-7; 9 nucleotides align to TRBD1. The CDR3 covers 13 residues. Trimming cost V 6 bases and J 3 bases; bases outside gene matches: 3. Germline V gene data show CDR1 as MNHEY and CDR2 as SVGAGI.

This clone was seen a single time. This chain connects TRBV5-5 to TRBJ2-5; TRBD1 is a possible D gene (6 bases). With 3 bases removed from V and 1 base from J, the gap between germline ends came to 10 bases. The CDR3 has 14 amino acids. Germline assignment: CDR1 SGHKS and CDR2 YYEKEE (reference sequence). The CDR3 region has the DNA TGTGCCAGCAGCTACAGGGAGCTCCAAGAGACCCAGTACTTC. Translated, it gives CASSYRELQETQYF.

This rearrangement joins TRBV5-1 to TRBJ1-2; D is ambiguous. The CDR3 totals 12 residues. The germline V gene has CDR1 SGHRS and CDR2 YFSETQ. The V end lost 0 bases, the J end lost 5 bases, and 5 bases lay between the germline ends. The CDR3 reads CASSLGEYGYTF. The CDR3 DNA follows: TGCGCCAGCAGCTTGGGGGAGTATGGCTACACCTTC.

This clone was seen a handful of times. In the same sample, other DNA sequences code for this CDR3. The V and J genes are TRBV11-2 and TRBJ2-7, with unresolved D. CDR1 and CDR2 (germline): SGHAT, FQNNGV. CDR3 length: 15 residues. Between the trimmed V and J ends, which lost 0 bases and 2 bases, there was a span of 11 bases. The CDR3 sequence: CASSLDIGIAYEQYF. The CDR3 DNA reads TGTGCCAGCAGCTTAGATATTGGGATAGCCTACGAGCAGTACTTC.

This clone was observed a few times. The V gene is TRBV29-1, the J gene TRBJ2-1; 10 positions agree with TRBD2. Per germline, CDR1 SQVTM and CDR2 ANQGSEA. V lost 3 bases, J lost 2 bases, and 1 base stayed unmatched. CDR3 size: 14 residues. CDR3 DNA: TGCAGCGTTGACGGACTAGCGGCCTACAATGAGCAGTTCTTC. This translates into CSVDGLAAYNEQFF.